What follows are 27 T cell receptor beta chains derived from one specimen sequenced in a study of beta chain features in type 1 diabetes. Antigens of these TCRs are unknown. Study-wide results and limits: Type 1 diabetes patients had moderately but significantly shorter TCRB CDR3s in all four CD4+ subsets.

Expressed TCRB transcripts got sequenced, as all isolated RNA was reverse transcribed. Assay: immunoSEQ multiplex PCR; the TCRdb copy retains only in-frame clones and omits some. The data hold some 150,000 clones, with around 9% observed a single time. Specimen: central memory CD4+ T cells from blood. The receptors shown here come from a woman in her 30s with type 1 diabetes.

The CDR3 is CASSFKAKRDTQYF. In nucleotides, the CDR3 is TGTGCCAGCAGCTTTAAGGCAAAGCGGGATACGCAGTATTTT. The V and J genes are TRBV11-3 and TRBJ2-3, with D possibly TRBD2 on 5 matching bases. The CDR3 length is 14 residues. The V gene lost 3 bases and the J gene lost 6 bases, with 13 bases spanning the gap. Germline CDR1 and CDR2: SGHNT and YENEEA.

This clone was seen a handful of times. This chain uses TRBV19 with TRBJ1-2, with D perhaps matching TRBD1 (6 bases). The CDR3 contains 15 residues. Trimming shortened V by 6 bases and J by 4 bases, and 18 bases separated the two germline ends. Germline CDR1 is LNHDA and CDR2 is SQIVND (reference sequence). Written as DNA, the CDR3 is TGTGCCAGTAGCCCAGGGGTACAGGCGGGCTATGGCTACACCTTC. It translates to CASSPGVQAGYGYTF.

The chain links TRBV5-4 to TRBJ2-7; the match to TRBD2 covers 8 bases. The CDR3 loop spans 14 amino acids. With 5 bases clipped from V and 3 bases from J, the junction kept 7 bases outside the gene matches. Looked up from germline, CDR1 is SGHNT and CDR2 is YYREEE (reference sequence). The CDR3 coding sequence is TGTGCCAGCAGTTCGGCACTAGCGGTCTACGAGCAGTACTTC. Its protein is CASSSALAVYEQYF.

This clone was recorded a few times. This rearrangement joins TRBV30 to TRBJ2-3; a weak D match, TRBD2 (6 bases). The CDR3 length is 14 residues. Deletions cut 2 bases from V and 5 bases from J, with 14 bases between. The germline V gene has CDR1 GTSNPN and CDR2 SVGIG (reference sequence). The CDR3 loop reads CAWSRWEVGDTQYF. The CDR3 DNA is TGTGCCTGGAGTAGGTGGGAGGTTGGAGATACGCAGTATTTT.

This clone was seen more than once but under ten times. The chain uses TRBV29-1 and TRBJ2-2, with D maybe TRBD1 (5 bases). Per the germline V gene, CDR1 is SQVTM and CDR2 is ANQGSEA. This CDR3 comprises 16 residues. V was clipped by 0 bases and J by 6 bases, with 17 bases between them. CDR3 in amino acids: CSVEDTRGWMAGELFF. The CDR3 DNA follows: TGCAGCGTTGAAGATACAAGGGGCTGGATGGCCGGGGAGCTGTTTTTT.

The V gene is TRBV5-1, the J gene TRBJ2-7; the match to TRBD2 covers 7 bases. Germline CDR1 reads SGHRS; CDR2 reads YFSETQ. The V and J ends lost 4 bases and 0 bases, in that order; junction bases with no gene match: 7. The length of the CDR3 is 15 residues. CDR3 residues: CASSKLAESSYEQYF. CDR3 nucleotides: TGCGCCAGCAGCAAGCTAGCGGAGAGCTCCTACGAGCAGTACTTC.

Only a few counts were recorded for this clone. The genes are TRBV25-1 and TRBJ1-5, with 9 bases matching TRBD1. This CDR3 is 14 amino acids long. V trimming: 4 bases; J trimming: 4 bases; junction bases outside the gene matches: 2. Germline V CDR1 and CDR2: MGHDK, SYGVNS. In DNA, the CDR3 is TGTGCCAGCAGTGCGGGACAGGGAAATCAGCCCCAGCATTTT. Translating gives CASSAGQGNQPQHF.

This chain links TRBV10-3 with TRBJ1-2; the match to TRBD1 covers 7 bases. The V gene end was trimmed by 4 bases and the J gene end by 8 bases; junction bases not matched to a gene: 13. The CDR3 is 15 amino acids. The V gene's germline CDR1 is ENHRY and CDR2 SYGVKD. The CDR3 coding sequence is TGTGCCATCAGTGCCGCTCGTCCAGGGGGTAAAGGCTACACCTTC. As protein: CAISAARPGGKGYTF.

This clone was seen a few times. This chain links TRBV6-1 with TRBJ2-1, with 7 bases identical to TRBD2. The CDR3 is made up of 15 amino acids. Looked up from germline, CDR1 is MNHNS and CDR2 is SASEGT. The J segment lost 3 bases and the V segment lost 5 bases, leaving 7 bases of the junction unmatched. This CDR3 reads CASSLSGQYYNEQFF. DNA for the CDR3: TGTGCCAGCAGTCTTAGCGGGCAATACTACAATGAGCAGTTCTTC.

This clone was counted only a few times. The chain couples TRBV9 to TRBJ1-5; D might be TRBD1 (6 bases). CDR1 is SGDLS, CDR2 YYNGEE, per germline. V was pared by 10 bases and J by 11 bases, with 10 bases between. The CDR3 runs to 9 residues. The CDR3, as DNA: TGTGCCCCTAGGGGGACCCAGCATTTT. It codes for CAPRGTQHF. Using reference TRBV9 and TRBJ1-5 for the parts outside the CDR3, the full variable domain is DSGVTQTPKHLITATGQRVTLRCSPRSGDLSVYWYQQSLDQGLQFLIQYYNGEERAKGNILERFSAQQFPDLHSELNLSSLELGDSALYFCAPRGTQHFGDGTRLSIL.

The chain uses TRBV10-3 and TRBJ2-3; no reliable D call. The CDR3 runs 13 residues. Deletions cut 7 bases from V and 3 bases from J, with 11 bases between. CDR1 and CDR2 (germline): ENHRY, SYGVKD. The DNA of the CDR3 is TGTGCCATCAACAGAGTAGGTACAGATACGCAGTATTTT. Its translation: CAINRVGTDTQYF.

This rearrangement joins TRBV28 to TRBJ1-2; D is unclear. Per germline, CDR1 MDHEN and CDR2 SYDVKM. The CDR3 sequence is 14 residues long. V lost 8 bases to trimming and J lost 8 bases, with 21 bases between them. The CDR3 loop is CASRTAGEGGGYTF. The CDR3 region has the DNA TGTGCCAGCCGTACGGCGGGAGAAGGTGGAGGCTACACCTTC.

The chain links TRBV19 to TRBJ1-4, with D hard to call. The CDR3 sequence is 14 residues long. The V end was cut by 7 bases, the J end by 4 bases, with 13 bases between. Looked up from germline, CDR1 is LNHDA and CDR2 is SQIVND (reference sequence). The CDR3 sequence: CASTLVGGNEKLFF. Written as DNA, the CDR3 is TGTGCCAGTACTCTTGTTGGCGGTAATGAAAAACTGTTTTTT. Variable domain in full (rest from reference TRBV19 and TRBJ1-4): DGGITQSPKYLFRKEGQNVTLSCEQNLNHDAMYWYRQDPGQGLRLIYYSQIVNDFQKGDIAEGYSVSREKKESFPLTVTSAQKNPTAFYLCASTLVGGNEKLFFGSGTQLSVL.

The chain combines TRBV27 with TRBJ2-7, with TRBD2 as a possible D gene (6 bases). V was pared by 6 bases and J by 6 bases, with 15 bases between. CDR3 length: 13 amino acids. The germline V gene encodes CDR1 MNHEY and CDR2 SMNVEV (reference sequence). The CDR3 reads CASSPRDFSEQYF. In DNA form, the CDR3 reads TGTGCCAGCAGCCCCCGGGACTTTAGCGAGCAGTACTTC.

A few counts support this clone. The chain uses TRBV7-3 and TRBJ1-1, with D perhaps TRBD1 (5 bases). The CDR3 totals 14 residues. The germline V and J ends were trimmed by 5 bases and 3 bases, with 13 bases remaining between them. Germline CDR1 and CDR2: SGHTA and FQGTGA. CDR3 DNA sequence: TGTGCCAGCAGCCCTCAGGGCGGCGACACTGAAGCTTTCTTT. Translation: CASSPQGGDTEAFF.

The rearrangement uses TRBV2 and TRBJ1-1; 8 nucleotides agree with TRBD1. The CDR3 has 14 amino acids. J was trimmed by 3 bases and V by 7 bases; bases with no gene match: 7. Germline V CDR1 and CDR2: SNHLY, FYNNEI. In nucleotides, the CDR3 is TGTGCCAGCATTAAACAGGGGGAGTACACTGAAGCTTTCTTT. Translation gives CASIKQGEYTEAFF.

This clone was picked up a small number of times. The rearrangement links TRBV18 to TRBJ1-1, with a possible D match to TRBD1 (5 bases). Looked up from germline, CDR1 is KGHSH and CDR2 is LQKENI. The V end was cut by 4 bases, the J end by 3 bases, with 18 bases between. The CDR3 contains 16 residues. The CDR3 region is CASSRGRFGPDTEAFF. The CDR3 bases are TGTGCCAGCTCACGGGGCAGGTTTGGACCTGACACTGAAGCTTTCTTT.

This clone was counted between two and nine times. The genes are TRBV7-8 and TRBJ2-1; 13 bases align to TRBD2. The V and J ends lost 7 bases and 7 bases, in that order; junction bases with no gene match: 10. CDR1 is SGHVS and CDR2 is FQNEAQ in the germline V gene. This CDR3 is built from 16 residues. CDR3 sequence reads: CASTLGLAGVRNEQFF. CDR3 sequence (DNA): TGTGCCAGCACCCTCGGACTAGCGGGAGTTAGGAATGAGCAGTTCTTC.

This clone was seen a single time. In DNA form, the CDR3 reads TGTGCCAGCATCCAGATTCGTCCCTACGAGCAGTACTTC. Translated, it gives CASIQIRPYEQYF. J is TRBJ2-7 and V is TRBV27; D is uncertain. Trimming cost V 7 bases and J 2 bases, with 12 bases left between them. Germline V lookup: CDR1 MNHEY, CDR2 SMNVEV (reference sequence). The CDR3 consists of 13 residues.

This clone showed up just a few times. The J gene is TRBJ1-2, the V gene TRBV5-1; D may be TRBD1 (5 bases). The germline gives CDR1 SGHRS, CDR2 YFSETQ. Between the trimmed V and J ends, which lost 4 bases and 0 bases, there was a span of 16 bases. The CDR3 spans 16 residues. The CDR3 loop reads CASSGTGLPSNYGYTF. CDR3 DNA sequence: TGCGCCAGCAGCGGTACAGGTCTACCATCTAACTATGGCTACACCTTC.

The genes are TRBV7-3 and TRBJ2-7, with D maybe TRBD1 (6 bases). There are 15 residues in the CDR3. Germline V lookup: CDR1 SGHTA, CDR2 FQGTGA. The V and J ends lost 4 bases and 0 bases respectively, with 13 bases between them. CDR3 nucleotide sequence: TGTGCCAGCAGCTCAGGGGACCGAAGCTCCTACGAGCAGTACTTC. Its protein product is CASSSGDRSSYEQYF.

The V call is TRBV6-1, the J call TRBJ1-1; no firm D call. V lost 6 bases and J 1 base, leaving 9 bases between the germline ends. CDR3 size: 13 residues. In germline, CDR1 is MNHNS, CDR2 SASEGT. CDR3 region: CASSTQKNTEAFF. CDR3 nucleotide sequence: TGTGCCAGCAGCACACAGAAGAACACTGAAGCTTTCTTT.

This clone was observed a handful of times. This chain connects TRBV10-3 to TRBJ2-1; D call uncertain. The CDR3 runs to 11 residues. Trimming left V 1 base short and J 9 bases short, with 4 bases between. Per the germline V gene, CDR1 is ENHRY and CDR2 is SYGVKD. The CDR3: CAISEYREQFF. CDR3 in DNA: TGTGCCATCAGTGAGTATCGTGAGCAGTTCTTC.

The rearrangement uses TRBV30 and TRBJ2-2; TRBD2 agrees at 10 bases. From germline, CDR1 is GTSNPN and CDR2 SVGIG (reference sequence). V lost 0 bases, J lost 6 bases, and 4 bases stayed unmatched. This CDR3 comprises 15 residues. CDR3 DNA sequence: TGTGCCTGGAGTGTAAGGCTAGCGGGAGCCGGGGAGCTGTTTTTT. Protein: CAWSVRLAGAGELFF.

V gene TRBV30 combines with J gene TRBJ2-2; 7 nucleotides align to TRBD1. J gave up 0 bases and V 8 bases, and 6 bases lay outside the gene matches. The CDR3 is 14 residues long. In germline, CDR1 is GTSNPN, CDR2 SVGIG (reference sequence). CDR3 sequence (DNA): TGTGCCCGGAAGGGGGCTGCGAACACCGGGGAGCTGTTTTTT. The encoded protein is CARKGAANTGELFF.

This clone was seen a few times. At the DNA level, this CDR3 is encoded by other sequences in the same sample as well. This sequence joins TRBV15 and TRBJ2-5, with TRBD2 as a possible D gene (7 bases). The germline V gene has CDR1 LNHNV and CDR2 YYDKDF (reference sequence). Deletions cut 5 bases from V and 4 bases from J, with 11 bases between. The CDR3 runs to 13 residues. The CDR3 sequence is CATSPRGGETQYF. The DNA for the CDR3 is TGTGCCACCAGCCCGAGGGGGGGAGAGACCCAGTACTTC.

This clone has only a few counts. The J gene is TRBJ1-1, the V gene TRBV7-2; TRBD1 is a possible D gene (5 bases). The CDR3 length is 13 residues. V lost 4 bases and J 0 bases, leaving 6 bases between the germline ends. The germline CDR1 and CDR2 sequences are SGHTA and FQGNSA. The CDR3 DNA reads as TGTGCCAGCAGCTCGACAGTGAACACTGAAGCTTTCTTT. Translated: CASSSTVNTEAFF.